Listed below are T cell receptor beta chains from one sample, sequenced in a study of T-cell memory formation after mild COVID-19. Using its own MiXCR run on the 5' RACE reads, TCRdb lists one record per CDR3 protein. The sample shows over 120,000 distinct CDR3 sequences, under 25% of them seen only once. The specimen was PBMCs or a T cell subset sorted from them (not recorded which). These receptors originate from an adult woman who had mild COVID-19 (a few samples of this study predate the infection). Cell type and time point are not known. Each CDR3 is given with its conserved first and last residue. The D gene is left open where the match is weak. Clone size, where shown, is once, few, many, or a class for clones that have expanded.

few,TRBV10-3,TRBJ2-7,.,CAISGVSAGSSYEQYF,TGTGCCATCAGTGGGGTGTCGGCAGGGAGCTCCTACGAGCAGTACTTC
.,TRBV20-1,TRBJ2-2,.,CSAPGHLNTGELFF,TGCAGTGCCCCGGGACATCTAAACACCGGGGAGCTGTTTTTT
few,TRBV7-2,TRBJ2-2,.,CASSLARGHTGELFF,TGTGCCAGCAGCTTAGCTCGGGGACACACCGGGGAGCTGTTTTTT
.,TRBV7-8,TRBJ1-5,.,CASSLRQGINQPQHF,TGTGCCAGCAGCTTAAGGCAGGGGATTAATCAGCCCCAGCATTTT
.,TRBV10-3,TRBJ2-3,.,CAISESVGSTDTQYF,TGTGCCATCAGTGAGTCTGTGGGAAGCACAGATACGCAGTATTTT
.,TRBV7-2,TRBJ1-5,TRBD1,CASSAVGTGGQPQHF,TGTGCCAGCAGCGCTGTCGGGACAGGGGGTCAGCCCCAGCATTTT
.,TRBV3-1,TRBJ1-2,.,CAKILTGNYGYTF,TGTGCCAAAATCTTAACAGGGAACTATGGCTACACCTTC
.,TRBV5-1,TRBJ2-5,TRBD2,CASSPGTSGIQETQYF,TGCGCCAGCAGCCCCGGGACTAGCGGTATACAAGAGACCCAGTACTTC
few,TRBV20-1,TRBJ1-1,.,CSVREPDTEAFF,TGCAGTGTGCGGGAGCCAGACACTGAAGCTTTCTTT
few,TRBV9,TRBJ2-1,TRBD1,CASSFSGQGLSEQFF,TGTGCCAGCAGCTTTAGTGGACAGGGACTTTCGGAGCAGTTCTTC
.,TRBV7-9,TRBJ1-1,.,CASSLQGGTTEAFF,TGTGCCAGCAGCTTACAAGGGGGGACCACTGAAGCTTTCTTT
.,TRBV7-2,TRBJ2-3,.,CASSFLRGDTQYF,TGTGCCAGCAGCTTCCTTCGGGGGGATACGCAGTATTTT
.,TRBV7-8,TRBJ1-2,TRBD1,CASSTRQGRRYGYTF,TGTGCCAGCAGCACAAGACAGGGGCGGCGTTATGGCTACACCTTC